One sample yielded the 23 T cell receptor beta chains listed below, sequenced in a study of cytomegalovirus exposure and HLA in healthy donors. Both 60 Vbeta primers and 13 Jbeta primers went into the PCR. The assay was immunoSEQ multiplex PCR, and TCRdb's table has in-frame clones only and misses some. Counted here are roughly 61,000 clones, around 92% occurring once; the ten biggest clones make up approximately 1.5%. Sequenced material: PBMCs. Receptor source: a man aged 30-40 years in good health and CMV-seropositive.

CDR3 loop: CASSLATSGRLTDTQYF. The CDR3, as DNA: TGCGCCAGCAGCTTGGCGACTAGCGGAAGACTCACAGATACGCAGTATTTT. V is TRBV5-1 and J is TRBJ2-3, with 9 bases lining up with TRBD2. This CDR3 is built from 17 residues. J lost 2 bases, V lost 0 bases, and 7 bases had no gene match. The V gene's germline CDR1 is SGHRS and CDR2 YFSETQ.

The chain couples TRBV10-1 to TRBJ2-2, with D possibly matching TRBD2 (6 bases). There are 15 residues in the CDR3. CDR1 is WNHNN and CDR2 is SYGVQD in the germline V gene (reference sequence). Trimming pared 3 bases from V and 1 base from J, leaving 9 bases between. The CDR3 region has the DNA TGCGCCAGCAGTGAAAGACTAGAGAACACCGGGGAGCTGTTTTTT. Amino acid sequence: CASSERLENTGELFF.

The chain recombines TRBV16 with TRBJ2-1; no reliable D call. There are 15 residues in the CDR3. V was cut by 4 bases and J by 1 base, with 11 bases left in between. In germline, CDR1 is KGHSY, CDR2 FQNENV. CDR3 coding DNA: TGTGCCAGCAGCCGTAACTCCCTTTCCTACAATGAGCAGTTCTTC. Residues: CASSRNSLSYNEQFF. The whole variable domain, filled in from reference TRBV16 and TRBJ2-1, reads GEEVAQTPKHLVRGEGQKAKLYCAPIKGHSYVFWYQQVLKNEFKFLISFQNENVFDETGMPKERFSAKCLPNSPCSLEIQATKLEDSAVYFCASSRNSLSYNEQFFGPGTRLTVL.

The chain has TRBV19 and TRBJ2-2, with a weak D call TRBD2 (5 bases). The V end lost 3 bases, the J end lost 4 bases, and 18 bases lay between the germline ends. This CDR3 has 17 amino acids. Germline V gene data show CDR1 as LNHDA and CDR2 as SQIVND (reference sequence). The CDR3 loop reads CASSMGGPLKGTGELFF. In nucleotides, the CDR3 is TGTGCCAGTAGTATGGGCGGGCCTCTTAAGGGCACCGGGGAGCTGTTTTTT.

The chain couples TRBV4-3 to TRBJ2-7, with D maybe TRBD2 (6 bases). The ends were cut back, 0 bases at V and 3 bases at J, with 12 bases in the middle. The germline gives CDR1 LGHNA, CDR2 YSLEER. This CDR3 has 15 residues. Here the CDR3 DNA reads TGCGCCAGCAGCCAAGATGCGGAGGGAGACTACGAGCAGTACTTC. It specifies CASSQDAEGDYEQYF.

This chain uses TRBV29-1 with TRBJ1-1; no clear D gene. Trimming left V 1 base short and J 5 bases short, with 8 bases between. Per the germline V gene, CDR1 is SQVTM and CDR2 is ANQGSEA. This CDR3 comprises 12 residues. The CDR3 nucleotides read TGCAGCGTTGAAGTGACTTATACTGAAGCTTTCTTT. This codes for CSVEVTYTEAFF.

This clone was seen a handful of times. The chain carries TRBV6-6 and TRBJ1-1, with TRBD1 as a possible D gene (5 bases). CDR3 length: 16 amino acids. Per germline, CDR1 MNHNY and CDR2 SVGAGI (reference sequence). Trimming took 8 bases from V and 0 from J, leaving 19 bases between them. CDR3 loop: CASVETGGDVNTEAFF. DNA of the CDR3: TGTGCCAGCGTAGAAACTGGGGGGGATGTGAACACTGAAGCTTTCTTT.

The J gene is TRBJ2-5, the V gene TRBV6-5; D is undetermined. Germline assignment: CDR1 MNHEY and CDR2 SVGAGI. V dropped 5 bases and J dropped 2 bases, with 9 bases sitting between them. The CDR3 has 13 residues. The CDR3 region is CASSHTIQETQYF. CDR3 bases: TGTGCCAGCAGTCATACTATTCAAGAGACCCAGTACTTC.

J is TRBJ1-3 and V is TRBV5-4; TRBD1 matches at 7 bases. Trimming at V came to 6 bases and at J to 3 bases, leaving 3 bases not matched to a gene. CDR1 and CDR2 (germline): SGHNT, YYREEE (reference sequence). This CDR3 is built from 13 residues. The CDR3 DNA reads as TGTGCCAGCAACCACAGGGGTGGAAACACCATATATTTT. It translates to CASNHRGGNTIYF.

V usage is TRBV18 and J usage is TRBJ1-2; 8 nucleotides match TRBD1. Losses at the gene ends were 2 bases for V and 3 bases for J; bases not matched to a gene: 8. CDR3 length equals 16 residues. Germline values: CDR1 KGHSH, CDR2 LQKENI. CDR3: CASSPEVQGADYGYTF. The DNA for the CDR3 is TGTGCCAGCTCACCAGAGGTTCAGGGGGCGGACTATGGCTACACCTTC.

Concerning this clone itself: Other DNA sequences in this sample translate to the same CDR3. The V and J genes are TRBV28 and TRBJ1-2; D gene uncertain. Trimming took 2 bases from V and 3 from J, leaving 7 bases between them. The CDR3 is made up of 13 amino acids. CDR1 is MDHEN and CDR2 is SYDVKM in the germline V gene. The CDR3 is CASSLSSDYGYTF. As DNA, the CDR3 is TGTGCCAGCAGTTTAAGTAGTGACTATGGCTACACCTTC.

The chain carries TRBV28 and TRBJ1-1; D may be TRBD1 (5 bases). The germline V gene encodes CDR1 MDHEN and CDR2 SYDVKM. The V and J ends lost 6 bases and 1 base respectively, with 9 bases between them. CDR3 size: 13 residues. The CDR3: CASSRVRNTEAFF. Here the CDR3 DNA reads TGTGCCAGCAGCAGGGTAAGGAACACTGAAGCTTTCTTT. The full variable domain, rest sourced from reference TRBV28 and TRBJ1-1, is DVKVTQSSRYLVKRTGEKVFLECVQDMDHENMFWYRQDPGLGLRLIYFSYDVKMKEKGDIPEGYSVSREKKERFSLILESASTNQTSMYLCASSRVRNTEAFFGQGTRLTVV.

This clone was counted between two and nine times. The V call is TRBV7-9, the J call TRBJ1-4, with 7 bases lining up with TRBD1. The CDR3 sequence is 15 residues long. Germline CDR1 reads SEHNR; CDR2 reads FQNEAQ (reference sequence). The junction had 11 bases not matched to a gene; V was cut back by 5 bases and J by 8 bases. The CDR3 region is CASSKPTGSGEKLFF. The CDR3 DNA sequence: TGTGCCAGCAGCAAACCGACAGGGAGTGGGGAAAAACTGTTTTTT.

The chain joins TRBV11-2 to TRBJ1-1; D possibly corresponds to TRBD1 (5 bases). The CDR3 covers 15 residues. The ends were cut back, 1 base at V and 5 bases at J, with 14 bases in the middle. CDR1 is SGHAT and CDR2 is FQNNGV in the germline V gene. The CDR3 DNA sequence: TGTGCCAGCAGCTTAGCAGCCGGGCAGGGTACTGAAGCTTTCTTT. This codes for CASSLAAGQGTEAFF.

The chain recombines TRBV7-9 with TRBJ1-1; D perhaps matches TRBD1 (6 bases). Germline V gene sequence: CDR1 SEHNR, CDR2 FQNEAQ (reference sequence). Trimming left V 5 bases short and J 0 bases short, with 19 bases between. The length of the CDR3 is 17 residues. The CDR3 region is CASSTPPRDIMNTEAFF. The DNA of the CDR3 is TGTGCCAGCAGCACACCGCCACGGGACATCATGAACACTGAAGCTTTCTTT.

This clone has a handful of counts. The rearrangement links TRBV5-4 to TRBJ1-1; perhaps TRBD1 as D (6 bases). The CDR3 contains 15 residues. Germline CDR1 is SGHNT and CDR2 is YYREEE (reference sequence). Trimming took off 4 bases at V and 1 base at J, with 14 bases between the two ends. The CDR3, as DNA: TGTGCCAGCAGCAAAACCGGGACACAGAACACTGAAGCTTTCTTT. It specifies CASSKTGTQNTEAFF.

The V call is TRBV30, the J call TRBJ1-1; possibly TRBD1 for D (5 bases). The germline CDR1 and CDR2 sequences are GTSNPN and SVGIG (reference sequence). The CDR3 contains 13 residues. The germline V and J ends were trimmed by 3 bases and 3 bases, with 11 bases remaining between them. CDR3 region: CAWRKGVDTEAFF. The CDR3 nucleotides read TGTGCCTGGAGGAAAGGGGTGGACACTGAAGCTTTCTTT.

V gene TRBV5-1 combines with J gene TRBJ1-1, with D maybe TRBD1 (6 bases). The CDR3 runs 15 residues. The germline V and J ends were trimmed by 2 bases and 4 bases, with 15 bases remaining between them. Germline assignment: CDR1 SGHRS and CDR2 YFSETQ. The CDR3 loop reads CASSLLQGSGTEAFF. The CDR3 nucleotides read TGCGCCAGCAGCTTATTACAGGGTAGTGGCACTGAAGCTTTCTTT.

The V gene is TRBV5-1, the J gene TRBJ2-1; possible D gene TRBD2, 5 bases. V was cut by 7 bases and J by 6 bases, with 14 bases left in between. The CDR3 contains 13 residues. Germline V lookup: CDR1 SGHRS, CDR2 YFSETQ. CDR3 loop: CASHRDLFNEQFF. The CDR3 bases are TGCGCCAGCCACCGGGATCTTTTCAATGAGCAGTTCTTC.

The chain is built from TRBV15 and TRBJ1-5, with a tentative D call TRBD1 (5 bases). CDR1 and CDR2 (germline): LNHNV, YYDKDF (reference sequence). The V gene lost 5 bases and the J gene lost 0 bases, with 11 bases spanning the gap. The CDR3 is 15 residues long. The CDR3 spells CATSEYRYSNQPQHF. The CDR3 DNA is TGTGCCACCAGCGAATACAGGTATAGCAATCAGCCCCAGCATTTT.

The genes are TRBV7-3 and TRBJ2-2, with 13 bases matching TRBD2. Germline V gene data show CDR1 as SGHTA and CDR2 as FQGTGA. Trimming at V came to 5 bases and at J to 1 base, leaving 4 bases not matched to a gene. The CDR3 is 17 amino acids. The CDR3 is CASSRGTSGVNTGELFF. CDR3 sequence (DNA): TGTGCCAGCAGCCGGGGGACTAGCGGGGTGAACACCGGGGAGCTGTTTTTT. Drawing the rest from reference TRBV7-3 and TRBJ2-2, the complete variable domain is GAGVSQTPSNKVTEKGKYVELRCDPISGHTALYWYRQSLGQGPEFLIYFQGTGAADDSGLPNDRFFAVRPEGSVSTLKIQRTERGDSAVYLCASSRGTSGVNTGELFFGEGSRLTVL.

CDR3 loop: CASSLQGDSYEQYF. The CDR3 nucleotides are TGTGCCAGCAGCCTACAAGGTGACAGCTACGAGCAGTACTTC. The J gene is TRBJ2-7, the V gene TRBV7-2; maybe TRBD1 (5 bases). Between the trimmed V and J ends, which lost 5 bases and 3 bases, there was a span of 14 bases. Germline values: CDR1 SGHTA, CDR2 FQGNSA. The CDR3 consists of 14 residues.

This clone was counted between two and nine times. This chain links TRBV5-4 with TRBJ2-7, with D uncertain. This CDR3 region has 15 residues. Trimming shortened V by 1 base and J by 0 bases, and 11 bases separated the two germline ends. In germline, CDR1 is SGHNT, CDR2 YYREEE (reference sequence). The CDR3 coding sequence is TGTGCCAGCAGCTTGTTCGACCGGAGCTCCTACGAGCAGTACTTC. This codes for CASSLFDRSSYEQYF. Drawing the rest from reference TRBV5-4 and TRBJ2-7, the complete variable domain is ETGVTQSPTHLIKTRGQQVTLRCSSQSGHNTVSWYQQALGQGPQFIFQYYREEENGRGNFPPRFSGLQFPNYSSELNVNALELDDSALYLCASSLFDRSSYEQYFGPGTRLTVT.